The clone carrying this T cell receptor (beta chain) was detected ten times or more. The target antigen is unknown. This record belongs to a study of T cells in Graves' hyperthyroidism and ophthalmopathy. Study observations and caveats: Blood also held most thyroid clonotypes expanded beyond 0.001. The model made its ophthalmopathy prediction, and onset followed a median approximately 6 months later.

The CDR3 spans 14 residues. V dropped 6 bases and J dropped 0 bases, with 10 bases sitting between them. The investigators amplified TCR beta CDR3 regions from RNA transcripts. HTBI primers drove first-round RT-PCR of the TCR CDR3. TCRdb recomputed calls from the multiplex PCR reads with MiXCR, one row per CDR3 protein. Here the sample spans 300,000 or so distinct CDR3 sequences, 15% to 20% being singletons. This rearrangement joins TRBV12-3 or TRBV12-4 to TRBJ2-3; no definite D call. Sample: blood. This receptor was identified in a woman aged 45-59 years with Graves' hyperthyroidism. Here the CDR3 reads CASSPQRSTDTQYF. The CDR3 DNA sequence: TGTGCCAGCAGCCCACAAAGAAGCACAGATACGCAGTATTTT.